This TCR beta chain derives from a study of response to subunit inactivated influenza vaccine. This clonotype turned up a few times. TCRdb fed the RT-PCR reads into MiXCR, producing one record per CDR3 protein. Here the sample spans 650,000 or so distinct CDR3 sequences, around 15% being singletons. In germline, CDR1 is MNHEY, CDR2 SMNVEV (reference sequence). V was cut by 2 bases and J by 10 bases, with 18 bases left in between. The CDR3 covers 15 residues. The receptor's source is a man in his fifties who received an inactivated influenza vaccine. The rearrangement uses TRBV27 and TRBJ2-1, with D hard to call. Source: PBMCs from blood, taken about 14 days before vaccination. CDR3 in DNA: TGTGCCAGCAGTTTAAGTCCCCCATCCGTAGGGGAGCAGTTCTTC. It translates to CASSLSPPSVGEQFF.